This entry features one T cell receptor (beta chain) sequence. Its antigen specificity is not known. No much larger clone is present one base from it, and per-base qualities are unavailable. The data belong to a study (TCRdb year 2016). Libraries came from RT-PCR. Data came from an Illumina MiSeq. TCRdb reanalyzed the raw reads on its own, using fastp at Q25 for trimming and MiXCR for clone calling, and kept in-frame beta chains. CDR3 protein sequences are deduplicated, and each keeps its most common genes and DNA. The sample table lists approximately 720,000 distinct CDR3 sequences, around 14% of them with a count of one. The biggest ten clones account for 3.6% of the sample. Germline trimming amounts to 0 bases on V and 6 bases on J, with 8 as the count of junction bases outside the gene matches. From the cysteine up to the phenylalanine, the CDR3 has a length of 16 residues. The sequence is cut down to CDR3 DNA, 48 bases in frame from base 1. The germline V gene (reference sequence) specifies MNHEY as CDR1 and SMNVEV as CDR2.

Material: memory CD4+ T cells from blood. This receptor was taken from a female donor in good health, serving as a healthy control. This chain is built from TRBV27 and TRBJ2-1; the central 7 bases match TRBD1. The nucleotides are TGTGCCAGCAGTTTATCAGCCAGGGGGATTCTCAATGAGCAGTTCTTC. Its coded protein is CASSLSARGILNEQFF.